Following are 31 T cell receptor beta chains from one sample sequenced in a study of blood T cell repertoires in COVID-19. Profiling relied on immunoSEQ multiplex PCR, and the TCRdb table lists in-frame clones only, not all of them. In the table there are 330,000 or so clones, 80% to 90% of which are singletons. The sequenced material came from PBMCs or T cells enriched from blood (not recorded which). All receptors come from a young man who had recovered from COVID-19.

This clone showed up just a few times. As DNA, the CDR3 is TGCAGCGTTGAAGCTGGGGGCATGAACACTGAAGCTTTCTTT. It translates to CSVEAGGMNTEAFF. The rearrangement joins TRBV29-1 to TRBJ1-1; tentatively, D is TRBD1 (6 bases). Trimming took off 1 base at V and 0 bases at J, with 9 bases between the two ends. CDR3 length: 14 residues. CDR1 SQVTM and CDR2 ANQGSEA come from the germline V gene.

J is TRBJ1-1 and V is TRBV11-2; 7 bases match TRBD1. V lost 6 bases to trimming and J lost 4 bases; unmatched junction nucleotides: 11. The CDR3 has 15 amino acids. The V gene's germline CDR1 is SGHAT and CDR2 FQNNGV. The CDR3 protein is CASRPRTGGSTEAFF. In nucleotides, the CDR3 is TGTGCCAGCAGACCGAGGACAGGAGGGTCCACTGAAGCTTTCTTT.

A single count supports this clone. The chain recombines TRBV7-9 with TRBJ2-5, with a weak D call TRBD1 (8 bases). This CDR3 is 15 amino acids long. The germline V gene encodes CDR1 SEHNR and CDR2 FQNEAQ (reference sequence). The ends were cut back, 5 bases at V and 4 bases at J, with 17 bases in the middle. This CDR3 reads CASSVRTGRGETQYF. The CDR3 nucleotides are TGTGCCAGCAGCGTGAGGACAGGGAGGGGAGAGACCCAGTACTTC.

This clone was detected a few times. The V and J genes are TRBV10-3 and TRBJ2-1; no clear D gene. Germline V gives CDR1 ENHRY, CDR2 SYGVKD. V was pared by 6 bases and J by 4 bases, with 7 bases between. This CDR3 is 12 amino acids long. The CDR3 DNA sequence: TGTGCCATCAGATCAGAATACAATGAGCAGTTCTTC. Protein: CAIRSEYNEQFF.

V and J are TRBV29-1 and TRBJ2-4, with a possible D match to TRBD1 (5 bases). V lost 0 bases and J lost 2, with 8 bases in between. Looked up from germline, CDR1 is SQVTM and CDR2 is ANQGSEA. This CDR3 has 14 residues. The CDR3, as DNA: TGCAGCGTTGAAGATGCAGGGCCCAAAAACATTCAGTACTTC. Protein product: CSVEDAGPKNIQYF.

In nucleotides, the CDR3 is TGCGCCAGCAGCACGGGGACTAGCGGGGGCGAGCAGTACTTC. It is translated as CASSTGTSGGEQYF. The V gene is TRBV5-1, the J gene TRBJ2-7; 14 bases are a match to TRBD2. Germline V gene data show CDR1 as SGHRS and CDR2 as YFSETQ. The junction had 3 bases not matched to a gene; V was cut back by 4 bases and J by 6 bases. This CDR3 contains 14 residues.

CDR3 amino acids: CASSEYERGFRTDTQYF. CDR3 DNA: TGTGCCAGCAGTGAATATGAGCGGGGGTTTCGCACAGATACGCAGTATTTT. The chain uses TRBV6-1 and TRBJ2-3; 8 nucleotides align to TRBD2. The CDR3 sequence is 17 residues long. Trimming took 2 bases from V and 1 from J; bases not matched to a gene: 8. Germline assignment: CDR1 MNHNS and CDR2 SASEGT.

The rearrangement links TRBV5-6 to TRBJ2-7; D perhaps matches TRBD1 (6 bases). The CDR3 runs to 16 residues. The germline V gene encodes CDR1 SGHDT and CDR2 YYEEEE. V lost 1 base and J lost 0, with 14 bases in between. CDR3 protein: CASSLYRDTFSYEQYF. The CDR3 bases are TGTGCCAGCAGCTTGTACCGGGACACCTTCTCCTACGAGCAGTACTTC.

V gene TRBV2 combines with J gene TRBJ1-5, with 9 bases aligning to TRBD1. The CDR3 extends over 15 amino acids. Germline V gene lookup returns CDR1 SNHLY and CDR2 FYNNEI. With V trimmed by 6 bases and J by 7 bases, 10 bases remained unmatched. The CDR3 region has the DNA TGTGCCAGCAGGTCGGGACAGGGCAATTGGCAGCCCCAGCATTTT. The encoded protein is CASRSGQGNWQPQHF. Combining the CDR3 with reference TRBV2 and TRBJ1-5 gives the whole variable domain EPEVTQTPSHQVTQMGQEVILRCVPISNHLYFYWYRQILGQKVEFLVSFYNNEISEKSEIFDDQFSVERPDGSNFTLKIRSTKLEDSAMYFCASRSGQGNWQPQHFGDGTRLSIL.

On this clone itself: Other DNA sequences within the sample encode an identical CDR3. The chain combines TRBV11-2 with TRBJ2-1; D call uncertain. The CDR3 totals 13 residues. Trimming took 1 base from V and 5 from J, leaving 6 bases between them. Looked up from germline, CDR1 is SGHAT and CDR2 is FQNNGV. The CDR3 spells CASSLGLNNEQFF. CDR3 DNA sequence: TGTGCCAGCAGCTTAGGACTGAACAATGAGCAGTTCTTC.

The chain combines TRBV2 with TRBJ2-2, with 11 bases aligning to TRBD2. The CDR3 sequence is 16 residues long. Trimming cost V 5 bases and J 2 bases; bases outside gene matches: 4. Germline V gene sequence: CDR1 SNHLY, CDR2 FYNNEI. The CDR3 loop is CASSRLAGHNTGELFF. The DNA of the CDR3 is TGTGCCAGCAGTAGACTAGCGGGGCATAACACCGGGGAGCTGTTTTTT. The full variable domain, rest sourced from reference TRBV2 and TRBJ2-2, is EPEVTQTPSHQVTQMGQEVILRCVPISNHLYFYWYRQILGQKVEFLVSFYNNEISEKSEIFDDQFSVERPDGSNFTLKIRSTKLEDSAMYFCASSRLAGHNTGELFFGEGSRLTVL.

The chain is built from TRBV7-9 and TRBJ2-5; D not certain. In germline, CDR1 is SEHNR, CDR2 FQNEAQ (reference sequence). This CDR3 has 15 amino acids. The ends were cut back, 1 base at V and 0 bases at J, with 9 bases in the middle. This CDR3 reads CASSLGAPYQETQYF. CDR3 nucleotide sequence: TGTGCCAGCAGCTTAGGAGCGCCATACCAAGAGACCCAGTACTTC.

CDR3 amino acids: CAWSVPQRQGDSPLHF. In nucleotides, the CDR3 is TGTGCCTGGAGTGTACCTCAAAGACAGGGAGATTCACCCCTCCACTTT. The chain recombines TRBV30 with TRBJ1-6, with TRBD1 identical over 7 bases. Germline V lookup: CDR1 GTSNPN, CDR2 SVGIG (reference sequence). This CDR3 comprises 16 residues. V trimming: 0 bases; J trimming: 8 bases; junction bases outside the gene matches: 10.

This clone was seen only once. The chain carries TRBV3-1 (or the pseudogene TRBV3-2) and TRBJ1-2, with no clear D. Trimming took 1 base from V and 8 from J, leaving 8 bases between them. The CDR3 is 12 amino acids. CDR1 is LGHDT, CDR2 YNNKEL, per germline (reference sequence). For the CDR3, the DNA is TGTGCCAGCAGCCAAGTATCGAGGGGCTACACCTTC. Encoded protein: CASSQVSRGYTF.

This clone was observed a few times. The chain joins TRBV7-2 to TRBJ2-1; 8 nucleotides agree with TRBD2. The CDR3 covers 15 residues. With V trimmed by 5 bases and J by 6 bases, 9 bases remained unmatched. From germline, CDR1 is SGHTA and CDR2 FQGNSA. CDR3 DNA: TGTGCCAGCAGCCCCCACGGCGGGGGGCCCAATGAGCAGTTCTTC. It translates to CASSPHGGGPNEQFF.

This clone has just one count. The CDR3 nucleotides are TGTGCCAGCAGCCTCCGGGGGGGCACCGGGGAGCTGTTTTTT. It specifies CASSLRGGTGELFF. V and J are TRBV3-1 (or the pseudogene TRBV3-2) and TRBJ2-2; 8 positions match TRBD2. V dropped 4 bases and J dropped 4; count of bases not matched to a gene: 2. Looked up from germline, CDR1 is LGHDT and CDR2 is YNNKEL (reference sequence). CDR3 length: 14 residues.

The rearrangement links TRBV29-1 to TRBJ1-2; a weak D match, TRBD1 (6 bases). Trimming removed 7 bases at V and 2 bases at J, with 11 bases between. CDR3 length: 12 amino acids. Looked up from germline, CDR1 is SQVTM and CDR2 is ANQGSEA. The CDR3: CSAPGQNYGYTF. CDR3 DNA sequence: TGCAGCGCCCCCGGACAGAACTATGGCTACACCTTC.

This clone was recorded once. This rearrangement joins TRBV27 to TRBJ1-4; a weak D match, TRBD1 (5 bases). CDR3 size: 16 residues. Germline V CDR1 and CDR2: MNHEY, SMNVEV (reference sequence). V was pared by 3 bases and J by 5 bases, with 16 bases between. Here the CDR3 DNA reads TGTGCCAGCAGTTTCTTCTTTGGGGCGAAAAATGAAAAACTGTTTTTT. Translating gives CASSFFFGAKNEKLFF. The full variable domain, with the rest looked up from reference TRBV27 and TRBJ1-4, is EAQVTQNPRYLITVTGKKLTVTCSQNMNHEYMSWYRQDPGLGLRQIYYSMNVEVTDKGDVPEGYKVSRKEKRNFPLILESPSPNQTSLYFCASSFFFGAKNEKLFFGSGTQLSVL.

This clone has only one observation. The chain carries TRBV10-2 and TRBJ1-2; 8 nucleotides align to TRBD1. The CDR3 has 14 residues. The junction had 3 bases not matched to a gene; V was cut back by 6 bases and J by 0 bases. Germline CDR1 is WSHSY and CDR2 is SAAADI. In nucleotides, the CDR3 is TGCGCCAGCAGCGCGGACAGGGCTAACTATGGCTACACCTTC. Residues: CASSADRANYGYTF.

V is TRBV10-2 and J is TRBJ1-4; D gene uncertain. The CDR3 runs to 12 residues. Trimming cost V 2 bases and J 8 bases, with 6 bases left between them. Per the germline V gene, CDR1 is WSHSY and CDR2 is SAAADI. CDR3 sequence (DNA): TGCGCCAGCAGTGAGACATCCGAAAAACTGTTTTTT. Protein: CASSETSEKLFF.

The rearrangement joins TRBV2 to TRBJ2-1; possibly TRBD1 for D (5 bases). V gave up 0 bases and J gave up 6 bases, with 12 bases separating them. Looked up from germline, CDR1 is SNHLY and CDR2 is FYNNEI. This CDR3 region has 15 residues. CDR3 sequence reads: CASSEAFRVFNEQFF. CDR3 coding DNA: TGTGCCAGCAGTGAAGCCTTCAGGGTTTTCAATGAGCAGTTCTTC. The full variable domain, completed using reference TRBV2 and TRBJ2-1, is EPEVTQTPSHQVTQMGQEVILRCVPISNHLYFYWYRQILGQKVEFLVSFYNNEISEKSEIFDDQFSVERPDGSNFTLKIRSTKLEDSAMYFCASSEAFRVFNEQFFGPGTRLTVL.

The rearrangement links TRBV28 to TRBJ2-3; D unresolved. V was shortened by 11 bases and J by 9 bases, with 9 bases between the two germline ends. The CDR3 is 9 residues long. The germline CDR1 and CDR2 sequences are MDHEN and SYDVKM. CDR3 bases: TGTGCCGGGCCCGAGACGCAGTATTTT. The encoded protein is CAGPETQYF.

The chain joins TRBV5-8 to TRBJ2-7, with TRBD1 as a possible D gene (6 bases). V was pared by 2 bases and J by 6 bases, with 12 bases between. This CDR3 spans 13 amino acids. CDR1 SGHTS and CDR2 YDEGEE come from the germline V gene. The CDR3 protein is CASSFGTQAEQYF. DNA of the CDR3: TGTGCCAGCAGCTTCGGGACACAAGCCGAGCAGTACTTC.

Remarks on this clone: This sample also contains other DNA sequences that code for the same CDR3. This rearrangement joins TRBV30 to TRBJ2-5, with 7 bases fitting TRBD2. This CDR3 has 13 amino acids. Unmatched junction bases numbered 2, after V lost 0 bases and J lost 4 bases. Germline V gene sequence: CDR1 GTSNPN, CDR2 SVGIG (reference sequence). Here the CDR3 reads CAWSVGGVETQYF. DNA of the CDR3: TGTGCCTGGAGTGTGGGGGGGGTAGAGACCCAGTACTTC.

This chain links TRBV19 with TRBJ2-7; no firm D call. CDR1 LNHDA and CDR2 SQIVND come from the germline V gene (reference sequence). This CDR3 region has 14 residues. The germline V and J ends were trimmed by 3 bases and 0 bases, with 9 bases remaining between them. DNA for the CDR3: TGTGCCAGTAGTATGGGCAGAATCTCCTACGAGCAGTACTTC. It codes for CASSMGRISYEQYF.

Written as DNA, the CDR3 is TGCGCCAGCAGCGCGAGGGACGACCCGATCCCAGGGGGGACCCAGTACTTC. Protein sequence: CASSARDDPIPGGTQYF. V and J are TRBV4-1 and TRBJ2-5; 7 nucleotides agree with TRBD1. The CDR3 loop spans 17 amino acids. Unmatched junction bases numbered 19, after V lost 5 bases and J lost 7 bases. Germline CDR1 MGHRA, CDR2 YSYEKL.

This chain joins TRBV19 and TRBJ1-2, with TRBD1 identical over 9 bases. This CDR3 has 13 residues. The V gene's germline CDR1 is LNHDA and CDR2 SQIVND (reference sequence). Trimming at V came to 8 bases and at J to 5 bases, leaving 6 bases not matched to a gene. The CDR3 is CASWGTGRYGYTF. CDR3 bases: TGTGCCAGTTGGGGGACAGGGCGTTATGGCTACACCTTC.

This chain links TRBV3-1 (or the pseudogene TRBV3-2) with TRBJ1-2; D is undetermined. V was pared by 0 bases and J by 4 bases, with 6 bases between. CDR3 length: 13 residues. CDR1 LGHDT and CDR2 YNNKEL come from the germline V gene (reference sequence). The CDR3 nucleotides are TGTGCCAGCAGCCAAGACGGGGTCTATGGCTACACCTTC. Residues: CASSQDGVYGYTF.

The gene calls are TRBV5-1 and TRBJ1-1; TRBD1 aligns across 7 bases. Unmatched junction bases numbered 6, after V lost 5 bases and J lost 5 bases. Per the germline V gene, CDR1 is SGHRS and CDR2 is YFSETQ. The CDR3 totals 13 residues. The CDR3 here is CASSYTGETEAFF. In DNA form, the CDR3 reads TGCGCCAGCAGTTACACAGGGGAAACTGAAGCTTTCTTT.

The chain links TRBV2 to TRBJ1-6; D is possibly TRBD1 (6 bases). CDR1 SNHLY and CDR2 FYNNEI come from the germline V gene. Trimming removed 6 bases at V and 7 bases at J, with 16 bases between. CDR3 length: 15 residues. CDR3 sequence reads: CASSGKKGGNSPLHF. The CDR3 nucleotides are TGTGCCAGCAGCGGGAAAAAGGGGGGGAATTCACCCCTCCACTTT. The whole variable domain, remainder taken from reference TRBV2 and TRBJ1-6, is EPEVTQTPSHQVTQMGQEVILRCVPISNHLYFYWYRQILGQKVEFLVSFYNNEISEKSEIFDDQFSVERPDGSNFTLKIRSTKLEDSAMYFCASSGKKGGNSPLHFGNGTRLTVT.

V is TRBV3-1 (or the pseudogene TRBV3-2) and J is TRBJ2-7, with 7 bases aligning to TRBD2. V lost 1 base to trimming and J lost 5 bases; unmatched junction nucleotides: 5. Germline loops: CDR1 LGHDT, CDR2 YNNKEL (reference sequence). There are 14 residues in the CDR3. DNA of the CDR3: TGTGCCAGCAGCCAAGGGGGAGGGACCGACGAGCAGTACTTC. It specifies CASSQGGGTDEQYF.